The clone carrying this TCR beta chain occurred a few times. Its antigen is not known. The CDR3 loop spans 16 amino acids. V was cut by 5 bases and J by 6 bases, with 22 bases left in between. The germline V gene encodes CDR1 SGHTA and CDR2 FQGTGA. The protocol was immunoSEQ multiplex PCR, while the TCRdb copy is restricted to in-frame clones and leaves out a portion. The sample has approximately 170,000 clones, 88% seen once. This record comes from a study of radiation and T cells in renal cell carcinoma. The study's findings and limits: Pretreatment tumor biopsies were lacking, so baseline clonotypes are unknown. In blood, top tumor clones expanded by 2 weeks, shrinking by 4.

Specified time point: blood 4 weeks post-SBRT, at nephrectomy. Treatment of the sample: 15 Gy SBRT to primary tumor, nephrectomy 4 weeks later. Nephrectomy followed 15 Gy stereotactic body radiation by 4 weeks. The specimen was blood, collected from a patient whose treatment included radiotherapy and nephrectomy. V is TRBV7-3 and J is TRBJ1-2, with D possibly being TRBD1 (6 bases). The receptor was derived from a woman between 45 and 60 years old with renal cell carcinoma. DNA for the CDR3: TGTGCCAGCAGCCGATTTGTGACTACTCGGACAGATGGCTACACCTTC. This encodes CASSRFVTTRTDGYTF.